The 20 T cell receptor beta chains below come from one sample, sequenced in a study of blood T cells in healthy people across ages. A second 7 to 11 cycle PCR used barcoded and J-beta primers. TCRdb reprocessed the 5' RACE reads with MiXCR, giving one entry per CDR3 protein. This table has about 680,000 distinct CDR3 sequences, 49% appearing once. The sample taken for sequencing was blood. Receptor source: a woman aged 55-69 years in good health.

This chain links TRBV7-2 with TRBJ1-2; no reliable D call. Germline V gives CDR1 SGHTA, CDR2 FQGNSA. V lost 5 bases and J lost 5, with 12 bases in between. This CDR3 region has 13 residues. Written as DNA, the CDR3 is TGTGCCAGCAGCCCCGGGGTTGGGTATGGCTACACCTTC. Its translation: CASSPGVGYGYTF.

Details on this clonotype: This may arise from a read error, as a much more abundant clone is one base away. This chain uses TRBV9 with TRBJ2-7; D is unclear. The V end lost 0 bases, the J end lost 7 bases, and 17 bases lay between the germline ends. The CDR3 has 15 residues. Germline loops: CDR1 SGDLS, CDR2 YYNGEE. The CDR3 DNA reads as TGTGCCAGCAGCGTAGTCGTGAACTCCTACAATGAGCAGTACTTC. It encodes CASSVVVNSYNEQYF.

The chain recombines TRBV25-1 with TRBJ2-5; no firm D call. The CDR3 consists of 15 residues. The germline V and J ends were trimmed by 4 bases and 5 bases, with 17 bases remaining between them. The germline V gene encodes CDR1 MGHDK and CDR2 SYGVNS. CDR3 residues: CASSATDRETETQYF. In DNA, the CDR3 is TGTGCCAGCAGTGCAACAGATAGGGAAACGGAGACCCAGTACTTC.

This clonotype was counted between two and nine times. The V call is TRBV7-3, the J call TRBJ1-1, with D perhaps TRBD1 (5 bases). This CDR3 is built from 13 residues. Germline CDR1 reads SGHTA; CDR2 reads FQGTGA. V lost 5 bases and J lost 10, with 17 bases in between. CDR3 protein: CASSPSGGIGAFF. The CDR3 coding sequence is TGTGCCAGCAGCCCCTCGGGGGGGATCGGAGCTTTCTTT.

The chain links TRBV20-1 to TRBJ2-7; 11 bases are a match to TRBD2. The ends lost 5 bases at V and 3 bases at J; junction bases unmatched: 3. Germline V gene lookup returns CDR1 DFQATT and CDR2 SNEGSKA (reference sequence). The CDR3 length is 13 residues. This chain's CDR3 is CSAGGLAVYEQYF. DNA of the CDR3: TGCAGTGCTGGGGGACTAGCGGTCTACGAGCAGTACTTC.

J is TRBJ2-7 and V is TRBV12-3 or TRBV12-4; 9 bases map to TRBD2. The CDR3 sequence is 15 residues long. Trimming took 6 bases from V and 0 from J; bases not matched to a gene: 6. DNA of the CDR3: TGTGCCAGCAGCTCACTAGCGGGCTACTCCTACGAGCAGTACTTC. It is translated as CASSSLAGYSYEQYF.

V gene TRBV21-1 combines with J gene TRBJ2-3; the table's D call, TRBD1, has no DNA check behind it. TRBV21-1 is termed a pseudogene. The CDR3 is 14 amino acids. Written as DNA, the CDR3 is TGTGCCAGCAGACTGGACAGGAGCACAGATACGCAGTATTTT. This translates into CASRLDRSTDTQYF.

V gene TRBV6-2 or TRBV6-3 combines with J gene TRBJ1-5, with D unclear. The CDR3 contains 14 residues. Germline lookup yields CDR1 MNHEY and CDR2 SVGEGT. The ends were cut back, 3 bases at V and 7 bases at J, with 13 bases in the middle. The CDR3 sequence: CASSYLLRGQPQHF. CDR3 nucleotide sequence: TGTGCCAGCAGTTATTTACTTAGAGGGCAGCCCCAGCATTTT.

The chain couples TRBV10-3 to TRBJ2-7; 9 bases match TRBD2. The ends lost 4 bases at V and 4 bases at J; junction bases unmatched: 14. This CDR3 has 17 amino acids. Looked up from germline, CDR1 is ENHRY and CDR2 is SYGVKD. CDR3 amino acids: CAISAMPIRAGGYEQYF. Written as DNA, the CDR3 is TGTGCCATCAGTGCAATGCCGATCCGAGCGGGAGGTTACGAGCAGTACTTC.

The V and J genes are TRBV11-2 and TRBJ2-5; 9 nucleotides match TRBD1. This CDR3 contains 17 residues. CDR1 and CDR2 (germline): SGHAT, FQNNGV. J lost 11 bases, V lost 1 base, and 17 bases had no gene match. This chain's CDR3 is CASSLVPSWGQGYEQYF. CDR3 nucleotide sequence: TGTGCCAGCAGCTTAGTCCCCTCGTGGGGACAGGGTTATGAGCAGTACTTC.

The chain couples TRBV2 to TRBJ1-6; D is ambiguous. CDR3 size: 14 residues. Looked up from germline, CDR1 is SNHLY and CDR2 is FYNNEI. Trimming removed 8 bases at V and 5 bases at J, with 13 bases between. The CDR3 loop reads CASEGGLNNSPLHF. In DNA, the CDR3 is TGTGCCAGCGAAGGTGGACTTAATAATTCACCCCTCCACTTT.

CDR3 amino acids: CSARRLGRSYNEQYF. CDR3 bases: TGCAGTGCTAGGAGGTTGGGCAGATCATACAATGAGCAGTACTTC. The chain links TRBV20-1 to TRBJ2-7; D uncertain. The CDR3 length is 15 residues. The ends were cut back, 3 bases at V and 7 bases at J, with 22 bases in the middle. Germline assignment: CDR1 DFQATT and CDR2 SNEGSKA (reference sequence).

V usage is TRBV5-1 and J usage is TRBJ1-4; a possible D gene is TRBD1 (5 bases). Trimming removed 0 bases at V and 6 bases at J, with 12 bases between. Germline V lookup: CDR1 SGHRS, CDR2 YFSETQ. The CDR3 is made up of 15 amino acids. Here the CDR3 reads CASSLDGARDEKLFF. CDR3 nucleotides: TGCGCCAGCAGCTTGGACGGGGCAAGGGATGAAAAACTGTTTTTT.

This clonotype has only a few counts. This could be a read error, since a much larger clone is one nucleotide away. This chain joins TRBV4-2 and TRBJ2-3; 11 bases fit TRBD2. J lost 4 bases, V lost 4 bases, and 4 bases had no gene match. Germline CDR1 reads LGHNA; CDR2 reads YNFKEQ. The length of the CDR3 is 15 residues. The CDR3 coding sequence is TGTGCCAGCAGCCGGGGACTAGCGGCTGCAGATACGCAGTATTTT. Its protein is CASSRGLAAADTQYF.

Points on this clonotype: Compared with germline, one end of the junction differs, possibly owing to a read error. The chain employs TRBV10-3 and TRBJ1-4, with D tentatively TRBD1 (5 bases). Germline assignment: CDR1 ENHRY and CDR2 SYGVKD. The CDR3 is 16 residues long. The CDR3 here is CAIGDSLQGSNEKLFF. In nucleotides, the CDR3 is TGTGCCATCGGTGACTCCCTTCAGGGAAGTAATGAAAAATTGTTTTTT.

The genes are TRBV20-1 and TRBJ1-2, with D possibly matching TRBD1 (5 bases). The ends were cut back, 3 bases at V and 5 bases at J, with 13 bases in the middle. The germline V gene encodes CDR1 DFQATT and CDR2 SNEGSKA (reference sequence). This CDR3 region has 13 residues. This CDR3 reads CSASASGEYGYTF. CDR3 nucleotide sequence: TGCAGTGCTAGTGCCTCGGGGGAATATGGCTACACCTTC.

In its sample, this clonotype was seen a few times. The V and J genes are TRBV9 and TRBJ2-3; 10 bases line up with TRBD1. The CDR3 extends over 14 amino acids. V dropped 3 bases and J dropped 5; count of bases not matched to a gene: 3. CDR1 and CDR2 (germline): SGDLS, YYNGEE. The CDR3 spells CASSGDRGGDTQYF. CDR3 nucleotides: TGTGCCAGCAGCGGGGACAGGGGTGGAGATACGCAGTATTTT.

The chain recombines TRBV5-1 with TRBJ2-3; D is possibly TRBD2 (6 bases). Trimming took off 4 bases at V and 1 base at J, with 19 bases between the two ends. Germline V gene lookup returns CDR1 SGHRS and CDR2 YFSETQ. This CDR3 spans 17 amino acids. This CDR3 is CASSPNTGGLGTDTQYF. For the CDR3, the DNA is TGCGCCAGCAGCCCGAACACCGGAGGGCTTGGCACAGATACGCAGTATTTT.

This clonotype was picked up a small number of times. The chain has TRBV12-3 or TRBV12-4 and TRBJ2-5; 8 bases line up with TRBD2. The CDR3 is 15 amino acids. With V trimmed by 8 bases and J by 2 bases, 10 bases remained unmatched. The CDR3 coding sequence is TGTGCCAGCCGACAGACGGGGGGGAGACAAGAGACCCAGTACTTC. This gives the protein CASRQTGGRQETQYF.

This clonotype occurred a few times. The gene calls are TRBV7-8 and TRBJ2-7, with D maybe TRBD2 (5 bases). The CDR3 extends over 14 amino acids. The germline V and J ends were trimmed by 6 bases and 2 bases, with 14 bases remaining between them. Germline values: CDR1 SGHVS, CDR2 FQNEAQ. In DNA, the CDR3 is TGTGCCAGCAGGACTACCCGGACTGCCTACGAGCAGTACTTC. This gives the protein CASRTTRTAYEQYF.